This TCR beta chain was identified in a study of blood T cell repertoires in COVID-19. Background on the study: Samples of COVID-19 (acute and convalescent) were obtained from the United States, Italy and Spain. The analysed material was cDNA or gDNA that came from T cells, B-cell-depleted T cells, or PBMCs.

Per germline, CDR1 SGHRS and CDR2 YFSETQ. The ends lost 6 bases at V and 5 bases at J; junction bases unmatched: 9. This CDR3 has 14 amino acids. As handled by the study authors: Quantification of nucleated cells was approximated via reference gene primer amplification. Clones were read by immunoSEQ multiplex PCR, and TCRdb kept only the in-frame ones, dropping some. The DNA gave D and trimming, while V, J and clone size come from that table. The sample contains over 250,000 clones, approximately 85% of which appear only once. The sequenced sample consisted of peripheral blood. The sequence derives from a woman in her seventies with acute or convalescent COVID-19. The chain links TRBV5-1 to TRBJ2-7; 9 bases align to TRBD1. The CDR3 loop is CASTPQGATNEQYF. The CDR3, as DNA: TGCGCCAGCACCCCACAGGGGGCGACGAACGAGCAGTACTTC.